The 16 T cell receptor beta chains below were found in one sample sequenced in a study of PD-L1 blockade in urothelial cancer. Assay used: immunoSEQ multiplex PCR; TCRdb lists only in-frame clones, some missing. The sample consists of around 30,000 clones, 79% of them appearing once. As for time point: peripheral blood 6 weeks after treatment start. The material sequenced was PBMCs, taken around atezolizumab (anti-PD-L1) treatment. Receptors were obtained from a man in his 70s with urothelial cancer.

The V and J genes are TRBV19 and TRBJ2-7; D remains unclear. The CDR3 is made up of 15 amino acids. Germline CDR1 and CDR2: LNHDA and SQIVND (reference sequence). V was pared by 3 bases and J by 0 bases, with 12 bases between. The CDR3 region is CASSMMARSSYEQYF. The CDR3 DNA reads TGTGCCAGTAGTATGATGGCAAGGAGCTCCTACGAGCAGTACTTC.

The V and J genes are TRBV7-6 and TRBJ2-7; TRBD1 might be the D (5 bases). The CDR3 runs to 14 residues. Trimming stripped 0 bases from V and 1 base from J, with 7 bases between. CDR1 SGHVS and CDR2 FNYEAQ come from the germline V gene. The CDR3 sequence is CASSLARASYEQYF. The CDR3, as DNA: TGTGCCAGCAGCTTAGCCAGGGCATCCTACGAGCAGTACTTC. Variable domain in full (rest from reference TRBV7-6 and TRBJ2-7): GAGVSQSPRYKVTKRGQDVALRCDPISGHVSLYWYRQALGQGPEFLTYFNYEAQQDKSGLPNDRFSAERPEGSISTLTIQRTEQRDSAMYRCASSLARASYEQYFGPGTRLTVT.

V gene TRBV7-8 combines with J gene TRBJ2-7, with 7 positions matching TRBD1. Per the germline V gene, CDR1 is SGHVS and CDR2 is FQNEAQ. After removal of 1 base from V and 0 bases from J, the junction contained 6 bases not matched to a gene. This CDR3 comprises 16 residues. The CDR3 nucleotides are TGTGCCAGCAGCTTAGTAGGGGGCGCTGCCTCCTACGAGCAGTACTTC. Translated: CASSLVGGAASYEQYF.

The rearrangement uses TRBV4-2 and TRBJ2-7; 7 bases line up with TRBD2. Germline V lookup: CDR1 LGHNA, CDR2 YNFKEQ. The CDR3 runs 15 residues. Trimming took 4 bases from V and 3 from J; bases not matched to a gene: 9. CDR3 region: CASSPRGGRSYEQYF. For the CDR3, the DNA is TGTGCCAGCAGCCCACGGGGCGGGAGAAGCTACGAGCAGTACTTC.

As DNA, the CDR3 is TGTGCCAGTAGCGTAGACAGCCTCAATCAGCCCCAGCATTTT. This sequence encodes CASSVDSLNQPQHF. The rearrangement uses TRBV19 and TRBJ1-5, with D tentatively TRBD1 (5 bases). Germline loops: CDR1 LNHDA, CDR2 SQIVND (reference sequence). Trimming removed 6 bases at V and 3 bases at J, with 12 bases between. The CDR3 sequence is 14 residues long.

J is TRBJ2-2 and V is TRBV19; 7 positions match TRBD2. In germline, CDR1 is LNHDA, CDR2 SQIVND (reference sequence). V lost 3 bases to trimming and J lost 6 bases; unmatched junction nucleotides: 13. This CDR3 region has 17 residues. Written as DNA, the CDR3 is TGTGCCAGTAGTATCATGGGGAGGGGAAAAGGAGCCGGGGAGCTGTTTTTT. This translates into CASSIMGRGKGAGELFF. The full variable domain, its missing parts supplied by reference TRBV19 and TRBJ2-2, is DGGITQSPKYLFRKEGQNVTLSCEQNLNHDAMYWYRQDPGQGLRLIYYSQIVNDFQKGDIAEGYSVSREKKESFPLTVTSAQKNPTAFYLCASSIMGRGKGAGELFFGEGSRLTVL.

V usage is TRBV9 and J usage is TRBJ1-4; D is uncertain. The CDR3 totals 17 residues. V was shortened by 0 bases and J by 5 bases, with 17 bases between the two germline ends. The germline CDR1 and CDR2 sequences are SGDLS and YYNGEE. In nucleotides, the CDR3 is TGTGCCAGCAGCGTAGCCCCCGGGAGGCGGCGGAATGAAAAACTGTTTTTT. Protein sequence: CASSVAPGRRRNEKLFF.

The V gene is TRBV11-2, the J gene TRBJ2-3; 16 bases match TRBD2. CDR1 and CDR2 from the germline V gene are SGHAT and FQNNGV. The CDR3 runs to 19 residues. V lost 5 bases to trimming and J lost 2 bases; unmatched junction nucleotides: 10. CDR3: CASSLGTSGRAVSTDTQYF. The CDR3, as DNA: TGTGCCAGCAGCCTAGGGACTAGCGGGAGGGCCGTATCCACAGATACGCAGTATTTT.

The chain joins TRBV7-9 to TRBJ1-3; perhaps TRBD1 as D (6 bases). The CDR3 contains 15 residues. Germline values: CDR1 SEHNR, CDR2 FQNEAQ (reference sequence). Trimming took off 5 bases at V and 3 bases at J, with 14 bases between the two ends. Here the CDR3 DNA reads TGTGCCAGCAGCCTATCAACAGGGATTGGAAACACCATATATTTT. This gives the protein CASSLSTGIGNTIYF.

The chain joins TRBV11-2 to TRBJ2-1, with D possibly being TRBD2 (6 bases). The V end lost 0 bases, the J end lost 8 bases, and 17 bases lay between the germline ends. CDR1 SGHAT and CDR2 FQNNGV come from the germline V gene. The CDR3 consists of 16 residues. CDR3: CASSLDNSGVGYEQFF. The CDR3 DNA sequence: TGTGCCAGCAGCTTAGATAATTCGGGAGTCGGATATGAGCAGTTCTTC. Drawing the rest from reference TRBV11-2 and TRBJ2-1, the complete variable domain is EAGVAQSPRYKIIEKRQSVAFWCNPISGHATLYWYQQILGQGPKLLIQFQNNGVVDDSQLPKDRFSAERLKGVDSTLKIQPAKLEDSAVYLCASSLDNSGVGYEQFFGPGTRLTVL.

This clone has just one count. CDR3 protein: CASSPSSNRGVTEAFF. The CDR3 bases are TGTGCCAGCTCACCTTCCTCTAACAGGGGTGTGACTGAAGCTTTCTTT. The chain combines TRBV18 with TRBJ1-1; 7 positions match TRBD1. V dropped 3 bases and J dropped 5; count of bases not matched to a gene: 12. Germline V gives CDR1 KGHSH, CDR2 LQKENI. The length of the CDR3 is 16 residues.

CDR3 sequence reads: CASSPLKRGDTQYF. As DNA, the CDR3 is TGTGCCAGCAGCCCCCTAAAAAGGGGGGATACGCAGTATTTT. This chain connects TRBV7-2 to TRBJ2-3; possibly TRBD1 for D (6 bases). Trimming stripped 5 bases from V and 6 bases from J, with 15 bases between. The CDR3 sequence is 14 residues long. Germline values: CDR1 SGHTA, CDR2 FQGNSA. The full variable domain, rest sourced from reference TRBV7-2 and TRBJ2-3, is GAGVSQSPSNKVTEKGKDVELRCDPISGHTALYWYRQSLGQGLEFLIYFQGNSAPDKSGLPSDRFSAERTGGSVSTLTIQRTQQEDSAVYLCASSPLKRGDTQYFGPGTRLTVL.

The chain combines TRBV27 with TRBJ1-2, with D possibly being TRBD1 (6 bases). This CDR3 comprises 13 residues. Trimming shortened V by 2 bases and J by 7 bases, and 11 bases separated the two germline ends. CDR1 is MNHEY, CDR2 SMNVEV, per germline (reference sequence). The CDR3 protein is CASSLQGRGGYTF. Written as DNA, the CDR3 is TGTGCCAGCAGTTTACAGGGGCGTGGTGGCTACACCTTC.

V is TRBV5-5 and J is TRBJ1-2; D possibly corresponds to TRBD1 (5 bases). V was trimmed by 1 base and J by 0 bases, leaving 10 bases between them. There are 15 residues in the CDR3. Germline V gene lookup returns CDR1 SGHKS and CDR2 YYEKEE (reference sequence). The CDR3 protein is CASSLRGSTNYGYTF. The CDR3 DNA reads TGTGCCAGCAGCTTGAGGGGCAGTACTAACTATGGCTACACCTTC.

The chain carries TRBV6-5 and TRBJ1-2; TRBD1 aligns across 7 bases. This CDR3 is built from 15 residues. Germline lookup yields CDR1 MNHEY and CDR2 SVGAGI. With 5 bases clipped from V and 0 bases from J, the junction kept 6 bases outside the gene matches. The DNA of the CDR3 is TGTGCCAGCAGTCAGCAGACAGGGCCTAACTATGGCTACACCTTC. Protein sequence: CASSQQTGPNYGYTF.

The chain has TRBV18 and TRBJ2-1; D call uncertain. Germline V gene sequence: CDR1 KGHSH, CDR2 LQKENI. V was cut by 2 bases and J by 3 bases, with 11 bases left in between. CDR3 length: 15 residues. CDR3 DNA: TGTGCCAGCTCACCAGAGGTACCCGTCTACAATGAGCAGTTCTTC. Translating gives CASSPEVPVYNEQFF.